One sample yielded the 14 T cell receptor beta chains listed below, sequenced in a study of identical twins. TCRdb ran MiXCR on the 5' RACE reads and lists one entry per CDR3 protein. Among some 790,000 distinct CDR3 sequences listed, 15% to 20% were seen once. The same sample was also used in a study of T cells expressing NK-cell markers.

The sample comprised PBMCs. These receptors all come from a woman younger than 35 in good health.

This clonotype appeared a few times. V gene TRBV3-1 combines with J gene TRBJ2-3, with 7 bases lining up with TRBD2. This CDR3 spans 16 amino acids. With 0 bases clipped from V and 1 base from J, the junction kept 4 bases outside the gene matches. The germline gives CDR1 LGHDT, CDR2 YNNKEL (reference sequence). The CDR3 protein is CASSQDRLAGTDTQYF. CDR3 bases: TGTGCCAGCAGCCAAGATCGGCTAGCGGGCACAGATACGCAGTATTTT.

J is TRBJ1-2 and V is TRBV7-6, with D possibly TRBD1 on 6 matching bases. CDR3 size: 16 residues. CDR1 and CDR2 from the germline V gene are SGHVS and FNYEAQ. V lost 4 bases and J 1 base, leaving 16 bases between the germline ends. The CDR3 DNA is TGTGCCAGCAGCTCCCTATTGGGGGCTGATAACTATGGCTACACCTTC. Translating it yields CASSSLLGADNYGYTF.

This clonotype has more than one count but fewer than ten. At one of its ends the junction is not consistent with the germline gene, which may arise from a read error. The CDR3 nucleotides are TGTGCCAGCAGCTTGGAGTCTAGCGGATCCTCTCGTTTT. Its protein is CASSLESSGSSRF. The gene calls are TRBV11-2 and TRBJ2-3; 7 bases fit TRBD2. The CDR3 runs to 13 residues. Germline loops: CDR1 SGHAT, CDR2 FQNNGV.

The chain has TRBV29-1 and TRBJ2-5; D uncertain. This CDR3 has 13 amino acids. Trimming pared 1 base from V and 5 bases from J, leaving 11 bases between. Germline V gene sequence: CDR1 SQVTM, CDR2 ANQGSEA. CDR3 amino acids: CSVEAPGRETQYF. The CDR3 DNA follows: TGCAGCGTTGAAGCCCCGGGCCGGGAGACCCAGTACTTC. Using reference TRBV29-1 and TRBJ2-5 for the parts outside the CDR3, the full variable domain is SAVISQKPSRDICQRGTSLTIQCQVDSQVTMMFWYRQQPGQSLTLIATANQGSEATYESGFVIDKFPISRPNLTFSTLTVSNMSPEDSSIYLCSVEAPGRETQYFGPGTRLLVL.

Only a few counts were recorded for this clonotype. The rearrangement links TRBV12-3 or TRBV12-4 to TRBJ2-3; D is undetermined. CDR3 size: 11 residues. The V gene lost 3 bases and the J gene lost 7 bases, with 5 bases spanning the gap. CDR3 nucleotide sequence: TGTGCCAGCAGTTTTAGCAATACGCAGTATTTT. Its protein is CASSFSNTQYF.

The J gene is TRBJ2-1, the V gene TRBV14; unclear D gene. This CDR3 has 16 amino acids. V was clipped by 1 base and J by 0 bases, with 10 bases between them. Germline-derived CDR1 and CDR2 are SGHDN and FVKESK. CDR3 DNA: TGTGCCAGCAGCCAAGCCCCCTACTTCTCCTACAATGAGCAGTTCTTC. This codes for CASSQAPYFSYNEQFF.

The J gene is TRBJ2-3, the V gene TRBV25-1; 8 bases are a match to TRBD2. Germline trimming cut 9 bases from V and 5 bases from J; bases unmatched to any gene: 16. The CDR3 has 16 residues. Germline lookup yields CDR1 MGHDK and CDR2 SYGVNS. DNA for the CDR3: TGTGCCAGAAGCAGCCAACTAGCGGCGGTACGAGATACGCAGTATTTT. Translated: CARSSQLAAVRDTQYF.

The chain employs TRBV5-1 and TRBJ2-3, with TRBD2 identical over 11 bases. Losses at the gene ends were 4 bases for V and 5 bases for J; bases not matched to a gene: 6. The germline V gene has CDR1 SGHRS and CDR2 YFSETQ. The CDR3 has 15 amino acids. In nucleotides, the CDR3 is TGCGCCAGCAGCACACAAGGGACTAGCGGAGATACGCAGTATTTT. This gives the protein CASSTQGTSGDTQYF.

This chain links TRBV3-1 with TRBJ1-2; D call uncertain. Germline V lookup: CDR1 LGHDT, CDR2 YNNKEL (reference sequence). CDR3 length equals 14 residues. Trimming removed 0 bases from V and 4 bases from J, with 9 bases in between. Written as DNA, the CDR3 is TGTGCCAGCAGCCAAGAAGTCCCACTCTATGGCTACACCTTC. This translates into CASSQEVPLYGYTF.

The rearrangement joins TRBV12-3 or TRBV12-4 to TRBJ1-6; a weak D match, TRBD1 (5 bases). The CDR3 spans 15 residues. V was trimmed by 3 bases and J by 11 bases, leaving 17 bases between them. CDR3 loop: CASSFPTEGWAPLHF. The CDR3 bases are TGTGCCAGCAGTTTTCCCACTGAGGGGTGGGCACCCCTCCACTTT.

CDR3 protein: CASTVPYNEQFF. CDR3 DNA: TGTGCCAGCACCGTACCCTACAATGAGCAGTTCTTC. The V call is TRBV6-2 or TRBV6-3, the J call TRBJ2-1; D gene unclear. Germline-derived CDR1 and CDR2 are MNHEY and SVGEGT. The CDR3 contains 12 residues. V lost 7 bases to trimming and J lost 2 bases, with 6 bases between them.

The rearrangement links TRBV7-2 to TRBJ2-1, with D possibly being TRBD1 (5 bases). This CDR3 is built from 13 residues. Trimming took off 1 base at V and 8 bases at J, with 9 bases between the two ends. The V gene's germline CDR1 is SGHTA and CDR2 FQGNSA. CDR3 protein: CASSLVSRDEQFF. The CDR3 DNA reads as TGTGCCAGCAGCTTAGTTTCCAGGGATGAGCAGTTCTTC.

This sequence joins TRBV29-1 and TRBJ2-2; possibly TRBD1 for D (6 bases). V was clipped by 7 bases and J by 3 bases, with 9 bases between them. Germline-derived CDR1 and CDR2 are SQVTM and ANQGSEA. This CDR3 is built from 12 residues. The CDR3 sequence: CSGHRDTGELFF. The CDR3 DNA sequence: TGCAGCGGCCACAGGGACACCGGGGAGCTGTTTTTT.

This clonotype was observed a few times. In nucleotides, the CDR3 is TGCAGTGCTAGAGATAGCCAGTCCAGGCCAGAGACCCAGTACTTC. This sequence encodes CSARDSQSRPETQYF. The gene calls are TRBV20-1 and TRBJ2-5; D gene unclear. From germline, CDR1 is DFQATT and CDR2 SNEGSKA (reference sequence). The CDR3 has 15 amino acids. V lost 0 bases and J 4 bases, leaving 15 bases between the germline ends.